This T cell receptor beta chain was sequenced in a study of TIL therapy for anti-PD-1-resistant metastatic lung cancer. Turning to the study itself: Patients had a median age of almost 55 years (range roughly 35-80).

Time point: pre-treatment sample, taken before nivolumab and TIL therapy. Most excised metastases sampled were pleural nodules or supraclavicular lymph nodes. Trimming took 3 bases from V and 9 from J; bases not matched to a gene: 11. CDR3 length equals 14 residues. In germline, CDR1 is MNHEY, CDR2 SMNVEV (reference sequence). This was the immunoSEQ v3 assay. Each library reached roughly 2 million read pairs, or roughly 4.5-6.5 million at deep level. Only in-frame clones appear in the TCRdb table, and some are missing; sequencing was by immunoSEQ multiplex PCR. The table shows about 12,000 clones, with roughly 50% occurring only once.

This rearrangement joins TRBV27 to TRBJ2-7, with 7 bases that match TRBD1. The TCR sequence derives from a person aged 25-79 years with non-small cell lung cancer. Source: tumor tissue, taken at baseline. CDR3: CASSLKWDSPGQYF. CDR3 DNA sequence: TGTGCCAGCAGTTTGAAATGGGACAGCCCGGGGCAGTACTTC.